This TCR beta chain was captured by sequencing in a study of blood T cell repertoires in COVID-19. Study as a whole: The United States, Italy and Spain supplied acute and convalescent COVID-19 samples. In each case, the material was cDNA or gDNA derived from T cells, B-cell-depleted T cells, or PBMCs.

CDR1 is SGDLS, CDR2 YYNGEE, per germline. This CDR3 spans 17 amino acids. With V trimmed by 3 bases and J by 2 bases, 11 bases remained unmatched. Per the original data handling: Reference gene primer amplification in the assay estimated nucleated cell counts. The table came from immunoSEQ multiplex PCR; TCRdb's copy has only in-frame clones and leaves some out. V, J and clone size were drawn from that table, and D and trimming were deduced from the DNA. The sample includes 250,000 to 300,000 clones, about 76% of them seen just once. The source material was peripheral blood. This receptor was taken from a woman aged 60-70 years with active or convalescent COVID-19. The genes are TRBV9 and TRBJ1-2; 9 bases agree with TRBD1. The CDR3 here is CASSGRTGVPQNYGYTF. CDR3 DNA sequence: TGTGCCAGCAGCGGGCGGACAGGGGTCCCCCAGAACTATGGCTACACCTTC.